This T cell receptor beta chain was sequenced for a study of control samples from healthy donors and cancer patients. Here immunoSEQ multiplex PCR was the method, and the copy in TCRdb shows in-frame clones only, minus some. The table includes 100,000 to 150,000 clones, 89% detected once. The CDR3 totals 20 residues. The V call is TRBV21-1, the J call TRBJ2-1. TRBV21-1 is a pseudogene locus. The clonotype comes from a man in his forties or fifties with head and neck cancer. Sequencing input: PBMCs. This chain's CDR3 is CASSKTARHSGQSSYNEQFF. CDR3 bases: TGTGCCAGCAGCAAAACGGCCAGGCATAGCGGACAGAGCTCCTACAATGAGCAGTTCTTC.